This T cell receptor (beta chain) was documented in a study of cytotoxic CD8 clonotypes in ibrutinib-treated CLL. General study findings and limits: Ibrutinib response saw clonality rise, and progression saw it return toward baseline. Public clonotypes were uncommon and contracted or stayed stable on treatment.

Only in-frame clones appear in the TCRdb table, and some are missing; sequencing was by immunoSEQ multiplex PCR. The sample lists around 160,000 clones, over 65% occurring once. This clone was counted between two and nine times. Its matching antigen is unknown. V lost 5 bases to trimming and J lost 2 bases; unmatched junction nucleotides: 5. Per the germline V gene, CDR1 is SGHTA and CDR2 is FQGTGA. The CDR3 spans 15 residues. Sample: PBMCs, taken after 12 months of ibrutinib treatment. The V call is TRBV7-3, the J call TRBJ1-2, with 10 bases fitting TRBD1. The TCR comes from a human donor with chronic lymphocytic leukemia. The CDR3 sequence is CASSPQGQGNYGYTF. The CDR3, as DNA: TGTGCCAGCAGCCCCCAGGGACAGGGGAACTATGGCTACACCTTC.